The T cell receptor (beta chain) described here comes from a study of cytomegalovirus exposure and HLA in healthy donors. Whole-study context: An analysis done earlier identified more than 90 million unique TCR beta sequences from 200 million or so T cells.

Likely unrecorded immune exposures existed in these nominally healthy donors. The study ran its PCR with 60 Vbeta and 13 Jbeta primers. The repertoire was sequenced with immunoSEQ multiplex PCR; TCRdb's copy has only in-frame clones and lacks some. Of some 150,000 clones listed, 80% are singletons. In its sample, this clone was seen a few times. The antigen remains unidentified. Germline V CDR1 and CDR2: MNHEY, SVGAGI. V lost 7 bases to trimming and J lost 10 bases, with 14 bases between them. The CDR3 has 13 amino acids. General observations from the study: TCR beta chain V- and J-gene trimming was linked, in a later analysis, to a missense variant in DCLRE1C. An analysis done earlier found most TCR beta V segments productive about 90% or about 30% of the time.

This receptor was taken from a male donor in good health and CMV-seronegative. Sequenced: PBMCs. The J gene is TRBJ1-6, the V gene TRBV6-5; perhaps TRBD1 as D (6 bases). CDR3 in amino acids: CASNSGVRSPLHF. CDR3 DNA sequence: TGTGCCAGCAACTCAGGGGTCCGCTCACCCCTCCACTTT.